These 23 T cell receptor beta chains share one sample of origin, sequenced in a study of cytomegalovirus exposure and HLA in healthy donors. This PCR relied on a set of 60 Vbeta primers and 13 Jbeta primers. Assay: immunoSEQ multiplex PCR; the TCRdb copy retains only in-frame clones and omits some. The sample records about 130,000 clones, around 76% being singletons. The sequenced material came from PBMCs. The receptor source for this set is a woman aged 50 to 60 in good health and CMV-seronegative.

This chain connects TRBV15 to TRBJ2-5, with 9 nucleotides matching TRBD1. CDR1 and CDR2 (germline): LNHNV, YYDKDF (reference sequence). V shed 5 bases and J 3 bases; nucleotides not matched to a gene: 4. The CDR3 runs to 14 residues. The CDR3 nucleotides are TGTGCCACCAGCCTACGGACAGGGGAAGAGACCCAGTACTTC. The encoded protein is CATSLRTGEETQYF. The variable domain in full, completed from reference TRBV15 and TRBJ2-5, reads DAMVIQNPRYQVTQFGKPVTLSCSQTLNHNVMYWYQQKSSQAPKLLFHYYDKDFNNEADTPDNFQSRRPNTSFCFLDIRSPGLGDTAMYLCATSLRTGEETQYFGPGTRLLVL.

The rearrangement uses TRBV7-6 and TRBJ2-7, with 8 bases identical to TRBD2. The germline V gene encodes CDR1 SGHVS and CDR2 FNYEAQ. Trimming at V came to 2 bases and at J to 3 bases, leaving 6 bases not matched to a gene. CDR3 length equals 15 residues. This chain's CDR3 is CASSLLAGTLYEQYF. The CDR3 nucleotides are TGTGCCAGCAGCTTACTAGCGGGTACTCTCTACGAGCAGTACTTC.

The chain couples TRBV5-5 to TRBJ2-1, with TRBD2 as a possible D gene (6 bases). Germline loops: CDR1 SGHKS, CDR2 YYEKEE (reference sequence). V lost 3 bases to trimming and J lost 7 bases, with 17 bases between them. The CDR3 is made up of 15 amino acids. CDR3 in amino acids: CASSSTPGVGNEQFF. DNA of the CDR3: TGTGCCAGCAGCTCAACCCCGGGAGTAGGAAATGAGCAGTTCTTC.

This clone has a single count. The chain links TRBV5-4 to TRBJ1-1, with D tentatively TRBD1 (5 bases). V was trimmed by 2 bases and J by 1 base, leaving 15 bases between them. The CDR3 sequence is 16 residues long. Germline CDR1 reads SGHNT; CDR2 reads YYREEE (reference sequence). Here the CDR3 reads CASSLPRGHANTEAFF. CDR3 nucleotides: TGTGCCAGCAGCTTACCAAGGGGCCATGCGAACACTGAAGCTTTCTTT.

V gene TRBV6-6 combines with J gene TRBJ1-1; TRBD1 matches at 8 bases. V shed 6 bases and J 1 base; nucleotides not matched to a gene: 7. Germline values: CDR1 MNHNY, CDR2 SVGAGI (reference sequence). This CDR3 is 15 amino acids long. CDR3 coding DNA: TGTGCCAGCAGACATACCGGGACAGGGAACACTGAAGCTTTCTTT. Amino acid sequence: CASRHTGTGNTEAFF.

A remark on this clone: This CDR3 is also generated by other DNA sequences in the sample. In DNA form, the CDR3 reads TGTGCCAGCACCCAGGGTAATCAGCCCCAGCATTTT. As protein: CASTQGNQPQHF. The chain uses TRBV6-1 and TRBJ1-5; D perhaps matches TRBD1 (5 bases). There are 12 residues in the CDR3. Trimming left V 7 bases short and J 4 bases short, with 8 bases between. Looked up from germline, CDR1 is MNHNS and CDR2 is SASEGT.

The J gene is TRBJ2-5, the V gene TRBV5-4; a possible D gene is TRBD2 (5 bases). This CDR3 has 16 residues. Germline CDR1 is SGHNT and CDR2 is YYREEE (reference sequence). Trimming removed 5 bases at V and 0 bases at J, with 17 bases between. The CDR3 bases are TGTGCCAGCAGTTCGGGGAGCGTGGGCCACCAAGAGACCCAGTACTTC. Protein: CASSSGSVGHQETQYF.

The V and J genes are TRBV19 and TRBJ2-2, with TRBD1 matching over 7 bases. The CDR3 contains 14 residues. V gave up 3 bases and J gave up 5 bases; unmatched junction bases: 3. Per the germline V gene, CDR1 is LNHDA and CDR2 is SQIVND (reference sequence). CDR3 coding DNA: TGTGCCAGTAGTATCCCACAGGGGACCGGGGAGCTGTTTTTT. The encoded protein is CASSIPQGTGELFF.

The genes are TRBV6-6 and TRBJ2-7, with TRBD2 identical over 7 bases. CDR1 is MNHNY and CDR2 is SVGAGI in the germline V gene (reference sequence). V trimming: 6 bases; J trimming: 7 bases; junction bases outside the gene matches: 12. The CDR3 length is 14 residues. The CDR3 region is CASRLTGTTIEQYF. CDR3 in DNA: TGTGCCAGCAGGCTTACCGGGACTACCATTGAGCAGTACTTC.

The CDR3 loop reads CASSLLAGFEQFF. The CDR3 region has the DNA TGCGCCAGCAGCTTACTAGCGGGATTTGAGCAGTTCTTC. This sequence joins TRBV5-1 and TRBJ2-1; TRBD2 matches 10 bases. Germline V gene sequence: CDR1 SGHRS, CDR2 YFSETQ. Losses at the gene ends were 2 bases for V and 9 bases for J; bases not matched to a gene: 2. The CDR3 totals 13 residues.

The gene calls are TRBV13 and TRBJ2-5; 9 bases map to TRBD1. The J call may be wrong; the DNA end is better matched by TRBJ2-7. The CDR3 totals 15 residues. Germline loops: CDR1 PRHDT, CDR2 FYEKMQ (reference sequence). The CDR3 DNA sequence: TGTGCCAGCAGCCCGGGACAGGGTTTCTCCTACGAGCAGTACTTC. It yields the protein CASSPGQGFSYEQYF.

J is TRBJ2-3 and V is TRBV5-1; 14 bases match TRBD2. The CDR3 length is 17 residues. V shed 4 bases, J shed 3 bases, and the junction held 7 bases outside the gene matches. Germline V gene data show CDR1 as SGHRS and CDR2 as YFSETQ. The CDR3 sequence: CASSPRLAGGPTDTQYF. The CDR3 bases are TGCGCCAGCAGCCCCCGACTAGCGGGAGGGCCTACAGATACGCAGTATTTT.

The sample holds a few counts of this clone. The chain couples TRBV28 to TRBJ1-2, with D maybe TRBD1 (6 bases). Germline CDR1 reads MDHEN; CDR2 reads SYDVKM. This CDR3 region has 14 residues. V gave up 10 bases and J gave up 7 bases, with 22 bases separating them. The CDR3, as DNA: TGTGCCACCCCGGGGGGCCCGGGGGAGTCTGGCTACACCTTC. This codes for CATPGGPGESGYTF.

The gene calls are TRBV9 and TRBJ2-1; 9 bases map to TRBD2. CDR3 length: 15 amino acids. Germline lookup yields CDR1 SGDLS and CDR2 YYNGEE. Trimming at V came to 0 bases and at J to 3 bases, leaving 1 base not matched to a gene. The chain's CDR3 is CASSVGLAVYNEQFF. CDR3 coding DNA: TGTGCCAGCAGCGTAGGACTAGCGGTCTACAATGAGCAGTTCTTC.

The CDR3 DNA reads as TGTGCCAGCAGCGTCGACCCGGGACAGGGACTACAAGAGACCCAGTACTTC. Protein product: CASSVDPGQGLQETQYF. The chain employs TRBV9 and TRBJ2-5; the match to TRBD1 covers 9 bases. This CDR3 has 17 residues. J lost 2 bases, V lost 2 bases, and 10 bases had no gene match. CDR1 and CDR2 (germline): SGDLS, YYNGEE.

This chain joins TRBV30 and TRBJ2-5; 7 positions match TRBD1. The V segment lost 2 bases and the J segment 9 bases; nucleotides outside the gene matches: 9. The germline V gene encodes CDR1 GTSNPN and CDR2 SVGIG (reference sequence). The CDR3 is 13 amino acids. CDR3 sequence: CAWSIRTGQPQYF. Here the CDR3 DNA reads TGTGCCTGGAGTATAAGGACAGGCCAACCCCAGTACTTC.

The V gene is TRBV4-1, the J gene TRBJ2-1; D might be TRBD1 (6 bases). Germline V lookup: CDR1 MGHRA, CDR2 YSYEKL. The V end lost 3 bases, the J end lost 4 bases, and 16 bases lay between the germline ends. The CDR3 loop spans 16 amino acids. The CDR3 loop reads CASSQQGSSLYNEQFF. The DNA of the CDR3 is TGCGCCAGCAGCCAGCAGGGGTCTTCCCTGTACAATGAGCAGTTCTTC.

This clone was seen only once. V is TRBV2 and J is TRBJ2-7; 12 bases line up with TRBD2. Germline loops: CDR1 SNHLY, CDR2 FYNNEI. The V segment lost 6 bases and the J segment 1 base; nucleotides outside the gene matches: 7. The CDR3 is made up of 16 amino acids. CDR3 amino acids: CASRWGGLAGSYEQYF. In DNA, the CDR3 is TGTGCCAGCAGGTGGGGGGGACTAGCGGGTTCCTACGAGCAGTACTTC.

CDR3 bases: TGTGCCAGCAGCGTAGTGCCCTCGGAGGAGCAGTTCTTC. Translating gives CASSVVPSEEQFF. V usage is TRBV9 and J usage is TRBJ2-1; D not certain. The CDR3 totals 13 residues. Trimming took 0 bases from V and 10 from J, leaving 11 bases between them. CDR1 and CDR2 from the germline V gene are SGDLS and YYNGEE.

The chain is built from TRBV9 and TRBJ2-5; 9 nucleotides agree with TRBD1. After removal of 0 bases from V and 2 bases from J, the junction contained 5 bases not matched to a gene. From germline, CDR1 is SGDLS and CDR2 YYNGEE. The CDR3 is 16 residues long. The CDR3 region is CASSVATGGRQETQYF. CDR3 coding DNA: TGTGCCAGCAGCGTAGCGACAGGGGGTCGACAAGAGACCCAGTACTTC.

In its sample, this clone was seen a few times. J is TRBJ1-1 and V is TRBV18, with 11 bases fitting TRBD1. From germline, CDR1 is KGHSH and CDR2 LQKENI. The CDR3 loop spans 14 amino acids. Unmatched junction bases numbered 1, after V lost 3 bases and J lost 4 bases. DNA for the CDR3: TGTGCCAGCTCACCGGGACAGGGGGGCACTGAAGCTTTCTTT. It specifies CASSPGQGGTEAFF.

This clone was recorded only once. The rearrangement links TRBV7-2 to TRBJ2-7; D unresolved. V gave up 3 bases and J gave up 3 bases, with 9 bases separating them. The CDR3 is 13 amino acids. Per the germline V gene, CDR1 is SGHTA and CDR2 is FQGNSA. The CDR3 DNA follows: TGTGCCAGCAGCTTGTCACACCGCTACGAGCAGTACTTC. Amino acid sequence: CASSLSHRYEQYF.

V usage is TRBV29-1 and J usage is TRBJ2-3; weak D call: TRBD1 (6 bases). This CDR3 region has 16 residues. Per germline, CDR1 SQVTM and CDR2 ANQGSEA. Trimming took 0 bases from V and 2 from J, leaving 15 bases between them. In DNA form, the CDR3 reads TGCAGCGTTGAAGATCTACAGGGTGCTGACACAGATACGCAGTATTTT. This sequence encodes CSVEDLQGADTDTQYF.